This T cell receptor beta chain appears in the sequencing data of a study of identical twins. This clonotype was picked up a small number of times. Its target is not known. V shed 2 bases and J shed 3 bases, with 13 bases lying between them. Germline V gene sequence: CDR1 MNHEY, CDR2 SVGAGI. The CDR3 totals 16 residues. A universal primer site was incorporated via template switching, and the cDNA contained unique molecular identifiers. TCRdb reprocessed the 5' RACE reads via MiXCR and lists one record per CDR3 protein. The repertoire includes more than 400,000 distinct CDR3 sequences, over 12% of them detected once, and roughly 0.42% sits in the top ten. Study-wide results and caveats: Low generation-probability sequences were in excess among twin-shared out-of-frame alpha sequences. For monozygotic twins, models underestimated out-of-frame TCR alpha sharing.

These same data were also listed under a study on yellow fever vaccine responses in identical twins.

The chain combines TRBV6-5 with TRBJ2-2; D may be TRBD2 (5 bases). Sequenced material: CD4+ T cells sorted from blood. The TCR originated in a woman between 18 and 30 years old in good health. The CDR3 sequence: CASSYGRGSDTGELFF. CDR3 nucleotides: TGTGCCAGCAGTTACGGCCGGGGTTCCGACACCGGGGAGCTGTTTTTT.